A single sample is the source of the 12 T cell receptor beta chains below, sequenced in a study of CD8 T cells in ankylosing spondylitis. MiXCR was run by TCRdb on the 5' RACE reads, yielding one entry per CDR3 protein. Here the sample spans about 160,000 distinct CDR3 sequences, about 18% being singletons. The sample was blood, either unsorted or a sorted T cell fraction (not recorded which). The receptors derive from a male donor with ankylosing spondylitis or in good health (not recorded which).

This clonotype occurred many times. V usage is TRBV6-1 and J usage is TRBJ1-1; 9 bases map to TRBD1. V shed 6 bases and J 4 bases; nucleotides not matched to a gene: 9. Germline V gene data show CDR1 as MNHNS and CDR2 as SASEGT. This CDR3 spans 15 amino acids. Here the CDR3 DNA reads TGTGCCAGCAGGAGGGACAGGGTTGGTGGCACTGAAGCTTTCTTT. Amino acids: CASRRDRVGGTEAFF.

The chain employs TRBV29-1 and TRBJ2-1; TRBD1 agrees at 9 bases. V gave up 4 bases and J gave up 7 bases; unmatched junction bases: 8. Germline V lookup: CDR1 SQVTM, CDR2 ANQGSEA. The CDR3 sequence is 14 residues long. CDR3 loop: CSVGKGTGRNEQFF. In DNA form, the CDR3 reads TGCAGCGTTGGGAAAGGGACAGGGCGGAATGAGCAGTTCTTC.

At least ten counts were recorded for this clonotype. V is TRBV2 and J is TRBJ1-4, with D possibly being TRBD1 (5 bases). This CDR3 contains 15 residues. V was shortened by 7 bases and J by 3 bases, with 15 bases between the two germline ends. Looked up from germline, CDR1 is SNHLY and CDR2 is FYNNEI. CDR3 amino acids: CASKTPRGPNEKLFF. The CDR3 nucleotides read TGTGCCAGCAAGACGCCACGGGGCCCTAATGAAAAACTGTTTTTT.

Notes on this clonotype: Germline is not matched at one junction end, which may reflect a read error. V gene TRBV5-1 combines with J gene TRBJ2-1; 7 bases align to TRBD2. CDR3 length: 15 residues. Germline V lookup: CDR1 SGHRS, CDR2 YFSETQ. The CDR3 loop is CVSSLDGGSTDEQFF. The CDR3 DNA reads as TGCGTCAGCAGCTTGGATGGCGGGAGTACGGATGAGCAGTTCTTC. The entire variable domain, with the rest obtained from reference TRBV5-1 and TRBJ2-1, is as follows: KAGVTQTPRYLIKTRGQQVTLSCSPISGHRSVSWYQQTPGQGLQFLFEYFSETQRNKGNFPGRFSGRQFSNSRSEMNVSTLELGDSALYLCVSSLDGGSTDEQFFGPGTRLTVL.

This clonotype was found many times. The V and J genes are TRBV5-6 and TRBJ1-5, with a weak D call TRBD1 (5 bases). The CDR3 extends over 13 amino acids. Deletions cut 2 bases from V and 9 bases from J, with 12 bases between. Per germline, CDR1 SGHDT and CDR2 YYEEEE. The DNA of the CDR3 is TGTGCCAGCAGCTTTGCTGGGACGGGGCCCCAGCATTTT. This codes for CASSFAGTGPQHF.

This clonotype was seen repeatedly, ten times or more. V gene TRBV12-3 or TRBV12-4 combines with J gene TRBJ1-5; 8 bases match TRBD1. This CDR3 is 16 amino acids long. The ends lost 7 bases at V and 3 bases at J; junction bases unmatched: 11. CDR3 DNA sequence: TGTGCCAGCAATTTCCCCGGACAGGGCCCCAATCAGCCCCAGCATTTT. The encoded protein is CASNFPGQGPNQPQHF.

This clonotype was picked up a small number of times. The CDR3 DNA follows: TGCGCCAGCAGCTTGGGGGGGGGCTGGGCTGAAGCTTTCTTT. Its protein product is CASSLGGGWAEAFF. This chain uses TRBV5-1 with TRBJ1-1; a weak D match, TRBD1 (6 bases). Germline-derived CDR1 and CDR2 are SGHRS and YFSETQ. The CDR3 spans 14 residues. V was cut by 0 bases and J by 6 bases, with 12 bases left in between.

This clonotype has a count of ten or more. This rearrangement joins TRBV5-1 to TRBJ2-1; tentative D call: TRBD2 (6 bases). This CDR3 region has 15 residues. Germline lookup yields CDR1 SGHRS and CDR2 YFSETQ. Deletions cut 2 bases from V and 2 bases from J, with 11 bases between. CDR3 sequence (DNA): TGCGCCAGCAGCTTTGCGACTAGTACCTACAATGAGCAGTTCTTC. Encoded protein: CASSFATSTYNEQFF.

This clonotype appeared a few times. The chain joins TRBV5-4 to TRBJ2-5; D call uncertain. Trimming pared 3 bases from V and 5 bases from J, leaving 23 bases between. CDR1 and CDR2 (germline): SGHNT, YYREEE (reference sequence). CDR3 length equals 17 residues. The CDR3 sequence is CASSSRRTNSLGETQYF. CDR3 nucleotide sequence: TGTGCCAGCAGCTCCCGTAGAACTAACAGCCTGGGGGAGACCCAGTACTTC.

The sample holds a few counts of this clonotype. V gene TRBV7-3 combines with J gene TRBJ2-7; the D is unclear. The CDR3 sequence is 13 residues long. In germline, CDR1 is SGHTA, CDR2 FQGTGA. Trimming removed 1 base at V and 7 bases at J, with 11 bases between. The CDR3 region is CASSLRAEREQYF. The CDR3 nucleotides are TGTGCCAGCAGCTTAAGGGCTGAAAGGGAGCAGTACTTC.

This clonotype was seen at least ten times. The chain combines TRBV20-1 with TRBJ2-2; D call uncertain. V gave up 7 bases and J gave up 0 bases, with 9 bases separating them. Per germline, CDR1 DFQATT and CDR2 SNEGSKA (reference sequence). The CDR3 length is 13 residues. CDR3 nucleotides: TGCAGTGTAGGGCGACCGAACACCGGGGAGCTGTTTTTT. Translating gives CSVGRPNTGELFF.

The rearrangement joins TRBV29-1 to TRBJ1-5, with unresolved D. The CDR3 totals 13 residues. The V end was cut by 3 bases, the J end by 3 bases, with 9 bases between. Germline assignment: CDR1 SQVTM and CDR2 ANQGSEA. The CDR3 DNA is TGCAGCGTTGAGACTTACCCCAATCAGCCCCAGCATTTT. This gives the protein CSVETYPNQPQHF. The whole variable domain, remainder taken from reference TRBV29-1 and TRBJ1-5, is SAVISQKPSRDICQRGTSLTIQCQVDSQVTMMFWYRQQPGQSLTLIATANQGSEATYESGFVIDKFPISRPNLTFSTLTVSNMSPEDSSIYLCSVETYPNQPQHFGDGTRLSIL.